The clone carrying this T cell receptor beta chain was recorded once. The CDR3 has 16 residues. Germline lookup yields CDR1 LNHNV and CDR2 YYDKDF (reference sequence). V dropped 5 bases and J dropped 5; count of bases not matched to a gene: 9. Assay used: immunoSEQ multiplex PCR; TCRdb lists only in-frame clones, some missing. This repertoire shows under 120,000 clones, roughly 90% found once; its top ten account for about 3%. The data belong to a study of T cell changes during pregnancy in multiple sclerosis. The chain is built from TRBV15 and TRBJ2-1, with 10 bases aligning to TRBD2. Here the sequenced sample was peripheral blood, taken after pregnancy. The TCR comes from a female donor with multiple sclerosis, enrolled in a pregnancy study. The CDR3 sequence is CATSGTLAGVNNEQFF. CDR3 in DNA: TGTGCCACCAGCGGGACTCTAGCGGGGGTGAACAATGAGCAGTTCTTC.